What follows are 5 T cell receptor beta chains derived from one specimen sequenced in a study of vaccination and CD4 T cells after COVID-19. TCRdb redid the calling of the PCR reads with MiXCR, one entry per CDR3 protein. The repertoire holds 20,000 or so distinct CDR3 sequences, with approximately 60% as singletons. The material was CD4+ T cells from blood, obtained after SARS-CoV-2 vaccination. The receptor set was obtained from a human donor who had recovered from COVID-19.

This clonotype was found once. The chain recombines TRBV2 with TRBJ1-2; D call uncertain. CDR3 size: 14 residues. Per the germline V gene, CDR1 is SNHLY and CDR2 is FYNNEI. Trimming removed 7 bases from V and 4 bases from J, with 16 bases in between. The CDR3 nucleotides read TGTGCCAGCACCCTTCGGGCGTTCCTCTATGGCTACACCTTC. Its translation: CASTLRAFLYGYTF.

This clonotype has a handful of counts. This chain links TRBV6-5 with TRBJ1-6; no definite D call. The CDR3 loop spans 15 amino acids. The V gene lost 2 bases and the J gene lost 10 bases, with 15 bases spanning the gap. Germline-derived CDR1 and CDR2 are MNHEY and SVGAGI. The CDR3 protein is CASSYDGEGGSPLHF. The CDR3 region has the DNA TGTGCCAGCAGTTACGATGGGGAGGGAGGATCACCCCTCCACTTT.

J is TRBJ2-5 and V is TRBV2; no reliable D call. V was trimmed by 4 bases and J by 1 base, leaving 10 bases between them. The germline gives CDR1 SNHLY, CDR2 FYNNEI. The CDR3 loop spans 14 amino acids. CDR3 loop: CASSGARSQETQYF. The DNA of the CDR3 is TGTGCCAGCAGTGGGGCCCGGAGCCAAGAGACCCAGTACTTC.

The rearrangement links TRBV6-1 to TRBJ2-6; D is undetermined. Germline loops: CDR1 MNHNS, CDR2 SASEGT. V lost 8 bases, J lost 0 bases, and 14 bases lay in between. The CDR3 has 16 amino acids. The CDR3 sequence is CASSEYMSSGANVLTF. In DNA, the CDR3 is TGTGCCAGCTCTGAATATATGAGCTCTGGGGCCAACGTCCTGACTTTC.

Written as DNA, the CDR3 is TGCAGTGCTCTACCCGGAGGAATGAACACTGAAGCTTTCTTT. Translated, it gives CSALPGGMNTEAFF. This chain joins TRBV20-1 and TRBJ1-1; D gene unclear. CDR1 and CDR2 from the germline V gene are DFQATT and SNEGSKA (reference sequence). The CDR3 covers 14 residues. Trimming removed 5 bases from V and 0 bases from J, with 13 bases in between.